What follows are 16 T cell receptor beta chains derived from one specimen sequenced in a study of blood T cell repertoires in COVID-19. Clones were read by immunoSEQ multiplex PCR, and TCRdb kept only the in-frame ones, dropping some. The table has roughly 100,000 clones, approximately 92% seen once; the top ten hold around 4.4%. Input material: peripheral blood. All receptors derive from a young man with acute or convalescent COVID-19.

The V call is TRBV27, the J call TRBJ1-6; 9 positions match TRBD1. The V gene end was trimmed by 0 bases and the J gene end by 11 bases; junction bases not matched to a gene: 8. Germline CDR1 reads MNHEY; CDR2 reads SMNVEV (reference sequence). The CDR3 extends over 16 amino acids. The CDR3 coding sequence is TGTGCCAGCAGTTTATCCCGAGACAGGGGGAGGCCACCCCTCCACTTT. Translation gives CASSLSRDRGRPPLHF.

The rearrangement joins TRBV13 to TRBJ2-1, with 13 bases matching TRBD2. The trim removed 4 bases at V and 6 bases at J, leaving 6 bases unmatched. The CDR3 totals 16 residues. Germline CDR1 reads PRHDT; CDR2 reads FYEKMQ (reference sequence). CDR3 DNA sequence: TGTGCCAGCAGCTCGAGGGGACTAGCGGGACCCAATGAGCAGTTCTTC. It yields the protein CASSSRGLAGPNEQFF.

J is TRBJ1-2 and V is TRBV3-1 (or the pseudogene TRBV3-2); 12 bases match TRBD1. The ends lost 4 bases at V and 5 bases at J; junction bases unmatched: 5. The V gene's germline CDR1 is LGHDT and CDR2 YNNKEL (reference sequence). This CDR3 comprises 15 residues. The CDR3 nucleotides are TGTGCCAGCAGCCGGGGACAGGGGGCCAATTATGGCTACACCTTC. Translating it yields CASSRGQGANYGYTF.

The chain recombines TRBV10-2 with TRBJ2-7; 11 bases map to TRBD1. Germline V gene sequence: CDR1 WSHSY, CDR2 SAAADI. This CDR3 spans 15 amino acids. Trimming took 6 bases from V and 0 from J; bases not matched to a gene: 4. Written as DNA, the CDR3 is TGCGCCAGCAGAGCCGGGACAGGGGGCTCCTACGAGCAGTACTTC. Translating gives CASRAGTGGSYEQYF.

The V and J genes are TRBV3-1 (or the pseudogene TRBV3-2) and TRBJ1-4; a weak D match, TRBD1 (6 bases). Germline assignment: CDR1 LGHDT and CDR2 YNNKEL (reference sequence). The CDR3 has 14 residues. Trimming shortened V by 4 bases and J by 8 bases, and 14 bases separated the two germline ends. CDR3 region: CASSPITGREKLFF. As DNA, the CDR3 is TGTGCCAGCAGCCCTATAACAGGGAGAGAAAAACTGTTTTTT.

J is TRBJ2-7 and V is TRBV4-1; 8 positions agree with TRBD1. The J segment lost 2 bases and the V segment lost 2 bases, leaving 8 bases of the junction unmatched. From germline, CDR1 is MGHRA and CDR2 YSYEKL. The CDR3 runs to 16 residues. The CDR3 region is CASSQSDRGGTYEQYF. The DNA for the CDR3 is TGCGCCAGCAGCCAATCTGACAGGGGTGGAACCTACGAGCAGTACTTC.

The chain uses TRBV12-3 or TRBV12-4 and TRBJ2-1; 10 positions agree with TRBD2. This CDR3 contains 12 residues. The V and J ends lost 2 bases and 14 bases, in that order; junction bases with no gene match: 3. This CDR3 is CASSLSGGGKFF. The CDR3, as DNA: TGTGCCAGCAGTTTAAGCGGGGGGGGAAAGTTCTTC.

This chain connects TRBV3-1 (or the pseudogene TRBV3-2) to TRBJ1-2; no reliable D call. Germline CDR1 reads LGHDT; CDR2 reads YNNKEL (reference sequence). V was cut by 3 bases and J by 8 bases, with 16 bases left in between. The CDR3 is 14 amino acids. DNA of the CDR3: TGTGCCAGCAGCCACCCGCGTCCCCTAGAGGGCTACACCTTC. Its protein is CASSHPRPLEGYTF.

The chain employs TRBV24-1 and TRBJ1-1; possibly TRBD1 for D (5 bases). The V end was cut by 4 bases, the J end by 11 bases, with 19 bases between. The germline gives CDR1 KGHDR, CDR2 SFDVKD. CDR3 length equals 14 residues. Here the CDR3 DNA reads TGTGCCACCAGTGAGGACACCCGGGGGGTAGGGGCTTTCTTT. It is translated as CATSEDTRGVGAFF.

V and J are TRBV27 and TRBJ1-2, with 11 bases identical to TRBD1. This CDR3 is built from 15 residues. Germline V gives CDR1 MNHEY, CDR2 SMNVEV (reference sequence). With 3 bases clipped from V and 6 bases from J, the junction kept 6 bases outside the gene matches. CDR3 nucleotides: TGTGCCAGCAGTTTGACTTCGGACAGGGGGCATGGCTACACCTTC. Its protein is CASSLTSDRGHGYTF.

The CDR3 nucleotides read TGTGCCAGCAGCTTGGTACGGCGGGACTCTGATGGCCCTGGAGAGACCCAGTACTTC. As protein: CASSLVRRDSDGPGETQYF. V usage is TRBV5-6 and J usage is TRBJ2-5; D is possibly TRBD2 (6 bases). CDR1 and CDR2 from the germline V gene are SGHDT and YYEEEE. Trimming cost V 0 bases and J 4 bases, with 25 bases left between them. The CDR3 sequence is 19 residues long.

This chain uses TRBV14 with TRBJ1-3; TRBD1 aligns across 8 bases. Per germline, CDR1 SGHDN and CDR2 FVKESK. J was trimmed by 2 bases and V by 3 bases; bases with no gene match: 15. The CDR3 has 19 amino acids. As DNA, the CDR3 is TGTGCCAGCAGCCACCACAGGGGGTTCAAAACTACGGCTGGAAACACCATATATTTT. It encodes CASSHHRGFKTTAGNTIYF.

The chain joins TRBV5-8 to TRBJ2-3; D is perhaps TRBD1 (5 bases). The CDR3 spans 15 residues. The V gene lost 4 bases and the J gene lost 0 bases, with 12 bases spanning the gap. The germline CDR1 and CDR2 sequences are SGHTS and YDEGEE. The CDR3 sequence is CASSPGHASTDTQYF. CDR3 sequence (DNA): TGTGCCAGCAGCCCTGGACACGCCAGCACAGATACGCAGTATTTT.

A single count supports this clone. V and J are TRBV24-1 and TRBJ2-4, with 10 bases identical to TRBD1. The CDR3 runs 15 residues. J lost 5 bases, V lost 4 bases, and 4 bases had no gene match. Germline V lookup: CDR1 KGHDR, CDR2 SFDVKD. In DNA, the CDR3 is TGTGCCACCAGTGACCCCGGACAGGGGGAAAACATTCAGTACTTC. Protein: CATSDPGQGENIQYF.

CDR3 nucleotide sequence: TGTGCCAGCAGCGTCGGACAGGGACCTAACTATGGCTACACCTTC. Encoded protein: CASSVGQGPNYGYTF. This chain links TRBV9 with TRBJ1-2; 8 positions agree with TRBD1. The CDR3 sequence is 15 residues long. V shed 2 bases and J 0 bases; nucleotides not matched to a gene: 3. The V gene's germline CDR1 is SGDLS and CDR2 YYNGEE.

The rearrangement uses TRBV6-6 and TRBJ1-2; perhaps TRBD1 as D (5 bases). Trimming shortened V by 3 bases and J by 4 bases, and 15 bases separated the two germline ends. The CDR3 is made up of 15 amino acids. CDR1 is MNHNY, CDR2 SVGAGI, per germline (reference sequence). The CDR3: CASSYSDSNSYGYTF. The CDR3 bases are TGTGCCAGCAGTTATTCCGACAGTAATTCCTATGGCTACACCTTC.